This T cell receptor (beta chain) was identified during a study of shared T cell receptors in the human thymus. The repertoire was sequenced with immunoSEQ multiplex PCR; TCRdb's copy has only in-frame clones and lacks some. The data show 640,000 or so clones, approximately 89% seen once. The CDR3 has 18 residues. V was pared by 1 base and J by 0 bases, with 9 bases of the junction left unmatched. Germline V gives CDR1 SGHTA, CDR2 FQGNSA. The same sample was also studied in work on human thymus T cells. As that report states: Blood and thymic repertoires both appeared biased in V and J gene usage.

This sequence joins TRBV7-2 and TRBJ2-5; TRBD2 matches at 9 bases. The receptor comes from a boy under two years old with a congenital heart defect. Material for sequencing was thymocytes. For the CDR3, the DNA is TGTGCCAGCAGCTTAGGACCGACGACTAGCGGTAACCAAGAGACCCAGTACTTC. It is translated as CASSLGPTTSGNQETQYF.